These 9 T cell receptor beta chains came from one sample sequenced in a study of T cells in Graves' hyperthyroidism and ophthalmopathy. Authors of the study amplified TCR beta CDR3 regions from RNA transcripts. HTBI primers were employed in a first-round RT-PCR of the TCR CDR3. MiXCR was run by TCRdb on the multiplex PCR reads, yielding one entry per CDR3 protein. The sample has some 360,000 distinct CDR3 sequences, around 18% seen once. What was sequenced was blood. The receptors were gathered from a woman aged 35 to 49 with Graves' ophthalmopathy.

This clonotype was seen ten or more times. J is TRBJ2-7 and V is TRBV19; no firm D call. V lost 4 bases to trimming and J lost 0 bases, with 10 bases between them. Germline V gene lookup returns CDR1 LNHDA and CDR2 SQIVND (reference sequence). CDR3 length: 14 amino acids. In DNA, the CDR3 is TGTGCCAGTAGTAAAGTCAGTTACTCCTACGAGCAGTACTTC. This sequence encodes CASSKVSYSYEQYF.

This clonotype showed up just once. This sequence joins TRBV29-1 and TRBJ1-1, with 7 bases lining up with TRBD1. The V gene end was trimmed by 6 bases and the J gene end by 0 bases; junction bases not matched to a gene: 4. CDR3 length: 13 residues. CDR1 and CDR2 from the germline V gene are SQVTM and ANQGSEA. The CDR3 is CSVGTVLNTEAFF. The CDR3 bases are TGCAGCGTAGGGACAGTTTTGAACACTGAAGCTTTCTTT.

This chain links TRBV7-3 with TRBJ1-1, with TRBD1 as a possible D gene (5 bases). Germline V gives CDR1 SGHTA, CDR2 FQGTGA. The CDR3 runs 15 residues. The V and J ends lost 0 bases and 1 base respectively, with 9 bases between them. CDR3 nucleotides: TGTGCCAGCAGCTTAACTCGGGACCAGAACACTGAAGCTTTCTTT. It codes for CASSLTRDQNTEAFF.

The chain employs TRBV6-1 and TRBJ2-7; 8 nucleotides line up with TRBD2. This CDR3 has 15 residues. Trimming removed 8 bases from V and 5 bases from J; junction bases left unmatched: 14. CDR1 MNHNS and CDR2 SASEGT come from the germline V gene. CDR3 loop: CASYNPIAGMNEQYF. DNA of the CDR3: TGTGCCAGCTACAACCCAATAGCGGGAATGAACGAGCAGTACTTC.

The CDR3 nucleotides are TGTGCCTGGAGTGTACTAGCGGGATTGCAGTACTTC. Amino acids: CAWSVLAGLQYF. The chain has TRBV30 and TRBJ2-7; TRBD2 matches 10 bases. V shed 0 bases, J shed 9 bases, and the junction held 2 bases outside the gene matches. CDR3 length equals 12 residues. Germline V gives CDR1 GTSNPN, CDR2 SVGIG (reference sequence).

This clonotype was seen more than once but under ten times. In DNA form, the CDR3 reads TGTGCCAGCCATGGGTCGAATAGGGGATTCCCCTACGAGCAGTACTTC. The encoded protein is CASHGSNRGFPYEQYF. The V gene is TRBV27, the J gene TRBJ2-7, with D perhaps TRBD1 (5 bases). Germline values: CDR1 MNHEY, CDR2 SMNVEV (reference sequence). With 8 bases removed from V and 2 bases from J, the gap between germline ends came to 22 bases. There are 16 residues in the CDR3.

The chain employs TRBV24-1 and TRBJ1-2; TRBD1 matches 10 bases. CDR3 size: 15 residues. The J segment lost 4 bases and the V segment lost 4 bases, leaving 5 bases of the junction unmatched. In germline, CDR1 is KGHDR, CDR2 SFDVKD. CDR3 in amino acids: CATSDPRQGAYGYTF. The CDR3 bases are TGTGCCACCAGTGACCCTAGACAGGGGGCCTATGGCTACACCTTC.

This clonotype has a count of ten or more. This chain links TRBV29-1 with TRBJ2-7; D remains unclear. The germline V and J ends were trimmed by 2 bases and 0 bases, with 20 bases remaining between them. This CDR3 has 17 amino acids. Germline V gene data show CDR1 as SQVTM and CDR2 as ANQGSEA. The DNA for the CDR3 is TGCAGCGTTGAATTTTCAGACCTAAGACATTCCTCCTACGAGCAGTACTTC. Its protein is CSVEFSDLRHSSYEQYF.

This clonotype was seen ten or more times. V is TRBV30 and J is TRBJ1-2, with D unclear. Trimming took off 2 bases at V and 7 bases at J, with 23 bases between the two ends. The CDR3 contains 16 residues. Germline V CDR1 and CDR2: GTSNPN, SVGIG (reference sequence). The CDR3 protein is CAWSPWTDVSRIGYTF. For the CDR3, the DNA is TGTGCCTGGAGTCCTTGGACGGACGTTAGCCGGATTGGCTACACCTTC.